Presented here are 10 T cell receptor beta chains from one specimen sequenced in a study of T-cell memory formation after mild COVID-19. TCRdb itself ran the 5' RACE reads through MiXCR, one entry per CDR3 protein. The sample has about 320,000 distinct CDR3 sequences; around 15% are singletons. The specimen sequenced was PBMCs or a T cell subset sorted from them (not recorded which). These receptors all come from a man younger than 35 who had mild COVID-19 (a few samples of this study predate the infection). Cell type and time point are not known.

Only a few counts were recorded for this clonotype. This chain connects TRBV2 to TRBJ1-5, with no clear D. Per the germline V gene, CDR1 is SNHLY and CDR2 is FYNNEI. Between the trimmed V and J ends, which lost 6 bases and 3 bases, there was a span of 12 bases. CDR3 size: 14 residues. The CDR3 region has the DNA TGTGCCAGCAGCGCCGGGAGAACCAATCAGCCCCAGCATTTT. The encoded protein is CASSAGRTNQPQHF.

This clonotype was counted between two and nine times. V usage is TRBV5-1 and J usage is TRBJ2-7; D might be TRBD1 or TRBD2, each matching 5 bases. V was trimmed by 0 bases and J by 6 bases, leaving 16 bases between them. Germline loops: CDR1 SGHRS, CDR2 YFSETQ. The CDR3 consists of 15 residues. CDR3 sequence reads: CASSLGLGTSAEQYF. The DNA for the CDR3 is TGCGCCAGCAGCTTGGGACTGGGGACGAGTGCCGAGCAGTACTTC.

This chain links TRBV7-9 with TRBJ2-3, with D possibly being TRBD1 (5 bases). This CDR3 is built from 13 residues. The germline V gene has CDR1 SEHNR and CDR2 FQNEAQ (reference sequence). CDR3 amino acids: CANEPGQLDTQYF. Here the CDR3 DNA reads TGTGCTAATGAGCCCGGACAATTGGATACGCAGTATTTT.

The chain combines TRBV4-1 with TRBJ2-5, with D hard to call. This CDR3 is built from 13 residues. Trimming shortened V by 1 base and J by 2 bases, and 5 bases separated the two germline ends. Germline lookup yields CDR1 MGHRA and CDR2 YSYEKL. The CDR3 protein is CASSQGEQETQYF. The CDR3, as DNA: TGCGCCAGCAGCCAAGGCGAGCAAGAGACCCAGTACTTC.

Only a few counts were recorded for this clonotype. The genes are TRBV7-2 and TRBJ2-4; tentative D call: TRBD1 (5 bases). From germline, CDR1 is SGHTA and CDR2 FQGNSA. The CDR3 runs to 16 residues. Trimming removed 6 bases from V and 3 bases from J, with 18 bases in between. Here the CDR3 reads CASRSRLAGHKNIQYF. Written as DNA, the CDR3 is TGTGCCAGCAGAAGTCGACTGGCTGGACACAAAAACATTCAGTACTTC.

CDR3 protein: CASSGPWETQYF. The CDR3 region has the DNA TGTGCCAGCAGCGGGCCCTGGGAGACCCAGTACTTC. The genes are TRBV9 and TRBJ2-5; no clear D gene. Trimming shortened V by 3 bases and J by 5 bases, and 8 bases separated the two germline ends. CDR1 and CDR2 from the germline V gene are SGDLS and YYNGEE. This CDR3 has 12 amino acids.

This chain joins TRBV4-2 and TRBJ1-1; D remains ambiguous. CDR3 size: 14 residues. The V end was cut by 4 bases, the J end by 5 bases, with 14 bases between. CDR1 is LGHNA and CDR2 is YNFKEQ in the germline V gene. CDR3: CASSPPSSRTEAFF. The CDR3 DNA sequence: TGTGCCAGCAGCCCACCAAGCTCGAGGACTGAAGCTTTCTTT.

The chain couples TRBV2 to TRBJ2-2, with D unresolved. The V gene lost 6 bases and the J gene lost 1 base, with 0 bases spanning the gap. Germline V CDR1 and CDR2: SNHLY, FYNNEI. This CDR3 is 11 amino acids long. The CDR3 protein is CASRNTGELFF. The CDR3, as DNA: TGTGCCAGCAGGAACACCGGGGAGCTGTTTTTT.

The chain carries TRBV7-6 and TRBJ1-1; no clear D gene. Germline assignment: CDR1 SGHVS and CDR2 FNYEAQ. V dropped 7 bases and J dropped 5 bases, with 14 bases sitting between them. There are 13 residues in the CDR3. CDR3 residues: CASTPGVATEAFF. The CDR3 nucleotides are TGTGCCAGCACACCCGGGGTCGCGACTGAAGCTTTCTTT.

The chain combines TRBV27 with TRBJ1-2; no reliable D call. Germline V lookup: CDR1 MNHEY, CDR2 SMNVEV (reference sequence). This CDR3 region has 15 residues. V gave up 5 bases and J gave up 7 bases, with 20 bases separating them. DNA of the CDR3: TGTGCCAGCAGTCCCCGTCCAGTGGAAGAGGGTGGCTACACCTTC. Translated: CASSPRPVEEGGYTF.